The source of this TCR beta chain is a study of siplizumab effects on memory and regulatory T cells. Here immunoSEQ multiplex PCR was the method, and the copy in TCRdb shows in-frame clones only, minus some. This repertoire shows roughly 120,000 clones, about 95% found once; its top ten account for roughly 1.5%. This CDR3 contains 14 residues. The germline V gene has CDR1 SNHLY and CDR2 FYNNEI. The V and J ends lost 3 bases and 2 bases respectively, with 9 bases between them. This chain connects TRBV2 to TRBJ2-3, with D maybe TRBD1 (5 bases). The TCR originated in a human donor in good health. Material: non-Treg CD4+ T cells sorted from blood. The CDR3 region has the DNA TGTGCCAGCAGTGACGCCAGGGCCACAGATACGCAGTATTTT. Translating it yields CASSDARATDTQYF.